The clone carrying this T cell receptor (beta chain) has a single count. The antigen is unknown. Sequencing was performed with immunoSEQ multiplex PCR; in TCRdb, only in-frame clones are kept and a portion is missing. The repertoire includes about 34,000 clones, more than 85% of them detected once, and about 10% sits in the top ten. This sample is part of a study of T cells in tuberculosis. Background on the study: A South African cohort included IGRA-negative adolescents, latently infected IGRA-positive adolescents and adults with active tuberculosis. PBMC were archived before or within 7 days of starting treatment. Study conclusions and caveats: Active tuberculosis patients had shorter CDR3-alpha; the beta difference was nonsignificant.

The CDR3 has 15 residues. CDR1 and CDR2 from the germline V gene are MRHNA and SNTAGT. V shed 4 bases, J shed 4 bases, and the junction held 3 bases outside the gene matches. Time point: new active TB diagnosis, blood taken before or within 7 days of starting treatment. The chain couples TRBV6-4 to TRBJ2-1; 11 nucleotides line up with TRBD2. The sequencing used PBMCs, collected at tuberculosis diagnosis. The receptor was isolated from an adult with tuberculosis. In DNA form, the CDR3 reads TGTGCCAGCAGTGTAGCGGGGGGGGCTTACAATGAGCAGTTCTTC. It translates to CASSVAGGAYNEQFF.